This T cell receptor (beta chain) was sequenced for a study of blood T cell repertoires in COVID-19. About the research overall: From the United States, Italy and Spain came samples of acute and convalescent COVID-19.

J gave up 4 bases and V 8 bases, and 6 bases lay outside the gene matches. The V gene's germline CDR1 is SQVTM and CDR2 ANQGSEA. The CDR3 runs to 12 residues. In the original workflow: Reference gene primer amplification gave nucleated cell count estimates. Here immunoSEQ multiplex PCR was the method, and the copy in TCRdb shows in-frame clones only, minus some. Clone size and V and J calls were adopted from that table, with D and trimming inferred from the DNA. This table has around 260,000 clones, about 89% appearing once. Input material: peripheral blood. The source is a man younger than 45 with acute or convalescent COVID-19. V gene TRBV29-1 combines with J gene TRBJ2-3; 7 bases agree with TRBD1. The CDR3 nucleotides are TGCAGCCAACGACAGGGATCAGATACGCAGTATTTT. This translates into CSQRQGSDTQYF.